A selection of T cell receptor beta chains follows, all from one sample in a study of cytomegalovirus exposure and HLA in healthy donors. The method was immunoSEQ multiplex PCR; TCRdb's version includes in-frame clones alone and lacks a portion of them. The table lists 200,000 or so clones, around 82% of them singletons. Material for sequencing was PBMCs. The receptor source for this set is a boy under 18 in good health and CMV-seronegative. Both conserved end residues are part of each CDR3. Each record gives: D gene, J gene, V gene, clone size, CDR3 protein, CDR3 DNA. A D gene is named only where the DNA matches it firmly. The size field is filled for only some rows; it gives once, few, many or a size class.

>NA|TRBJ2-7|TRBV4-1|NA
CASSQDEGDYEQYF
TGCGCCAGCAGCCAAGATGAGGGGGACTACGAGCAGTACTTC
>TRBD1|TRBJ2-7|TRBV7-2|NA
CASSPTGTGGPEQYF
TGTGCCAGCAGTCCTACCGGGACAGGGGGCCCCGAGCAGTACTTC
>TRBD1|TRBJ1-2|TRBV7-2|NA
CASSAGTGLYGYTF
TGTGCCAGCAGCGCCGGGACAGGGCTCTATGGCTACACCTTC
>NA|TRBJ1-1|TRBV9|few
CASSGGVGTEAFF
TGTGCCAGCAGCGGGGGAGTTGGCACTGAAGCTTTCTTT
>TRBD1|TRBJ2-2|TRBV9|NA
CASTDRDNTGELFF
TGTGCCAGCACCGACAGGGATAACACCGGGGAGCTGTTTTTT
>TRBD2|TRBJ2-7|TRBV30|NA
CAWSTTSGYYEQYF
TGTGCCTGGAGTACGACTAGCGGGTACTACGAGCAGTACTTC
>TRBD2|TRBJ2-5|TRBV4-2|NA
CASSQGQGAGQETQYF
TGTGCCAGCAGCCAAGGTCAGGGAGCGGGACAAGAGACCCAGTACTTC
>NA|TRBJ1-2|TRBV5-1|NA
CASREGGYGYTF
TGCGCCAGCAGGGAGGGCGGATATGGCTACACCTTC
>NA|TRBJ2-7|TRBV5-1|once
CASSPTAGSYEQYF
TGCGCCAGCAGCCCCACAGCAGGCTCCTACGAGCAGTACTTC
>NA|TRBJ2-1|TRBV18|few
CASSPGPGGNEQFF
TGTGCCAGCTCACCAGGTCCCGGGGGCAATGAGCAGTTCTTC
>NA|TRBJ1-1|TRBV27|NA
CASSLGAITEAFF
TGTGCCAGCAGTTTAGGTGCGATCACTGAAGCTTTCTTT
>TRBD1|TRBJ2-3|TRBV2|NA
CASHQGATDTQYF
TGTGCCAGCCATCAGGGGGCAACAGATACGCAGTATTTT
>TRBD2|TRBJ2-5|TRBV9|NA
CASSASPGIAGGHETQYF
TGTGCCAGCAGCGCCTCCCCAGGCATAGCGGGAGGGCACGAGACCCAGTACTTC
>TRBD2|TRBJ2-1|TRBV5-6|NA
CASSLDRGSRTNEQFF
TGTGCCAGCAGCTTGGATCGCGGGAGTCGAACCAATGAGCAGTTCTTC
>NA|TRBJ1-5|TRBV30|few
CAWSGGEDQPQHF
TGTGCCTGGAGTGGTGGGGAGGACCAGCCCCAGCATTTT
>TRBD1|TRBJ2-1|TRBV2|NA
CASSESGQTNNEQFF
TGTGCCAGCAGTGAATCGGGACAGACCAACAATGAGCAGTTCTTC